The T cell receptor delta chain described here comes from a study of gamma-delta chains in newborns, infants, children. About the study: Microbial exposure reportedly drives polyclonal innate γδ T cell expansion after birth.

The CDR3 covers 17 residues. V lost 2 bases, J lost 2 bases, and 7 bases stayed unmatched. Looked up from germline, CDR1 is GEAIGNYY and CDR2 is EKD. TCRdb fed the reads into CATT to redo clone calling. The sample has 4,500 to 5,500 delta-chain clones, roughly 5.5% seen once. In its sample, this clone is large. At the DNA level, this CDR3 is encoded by other sequences in the same sample as well. V is TRDV2 and J is TRDJ2, with 10 nucleotides matching TRDD3. The source of this sequence is a child who was a newborn, infant or young child, either healthy, febrile or measles-vaccinated (not recorded which). The material sequenced was blood. The CDR3 loop is CACDKLGGIRLTAQLFF. CDR3 bases: TGTGCCTGTGACAAATTAGGGGGGATACGGTTGACAGCACAACTCTTCTTT.